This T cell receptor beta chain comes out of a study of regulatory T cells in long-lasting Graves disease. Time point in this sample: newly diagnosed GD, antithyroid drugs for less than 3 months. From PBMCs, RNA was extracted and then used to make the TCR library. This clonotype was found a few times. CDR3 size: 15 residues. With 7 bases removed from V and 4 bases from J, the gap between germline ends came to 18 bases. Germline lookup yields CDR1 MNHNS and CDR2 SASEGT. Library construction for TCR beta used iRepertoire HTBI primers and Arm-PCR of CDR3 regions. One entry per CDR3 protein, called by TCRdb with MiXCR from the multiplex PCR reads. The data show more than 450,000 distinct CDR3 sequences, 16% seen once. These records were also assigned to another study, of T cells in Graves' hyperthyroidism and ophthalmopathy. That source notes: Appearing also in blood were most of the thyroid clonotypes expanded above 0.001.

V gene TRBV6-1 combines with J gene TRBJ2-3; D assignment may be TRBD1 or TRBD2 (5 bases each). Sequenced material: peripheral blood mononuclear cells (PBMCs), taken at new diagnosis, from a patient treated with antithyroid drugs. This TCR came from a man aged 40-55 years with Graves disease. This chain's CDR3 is CASTNGHGTADTQYF. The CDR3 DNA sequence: TGTGCCAGCACCAACGGGCACGGGACCGCAGATACGCAGTATTTT.